This T cell receptor beta chain is drawn from a study of OX40 agonist ivuxolimab in advanced cancers. For the study at large: Ivuxolimab, an agonist antibody against OX40 (CD134), was given to patients. A mean age of roughly 62 years, range roughly 20 to 90, was recorded, and approximately 79% were male.

Autoimmune disease history or systemic immunosuppression was exclusionary. Germline CDR1 reads SGHNT; CDR2 reads YYREEE (reference sequence). V was pared by 0 bases and J by 5 bases, with 9 bases between. This CDR3 is 14 amino acids long. Method: immunoSEQ multiplex PCR; TCRdb's copy keeps in-frame clones and lacks some. The sample holds 50,000 to 65,000 clones; about 83% are singletons and the top ten take 0.7% to 0.9%. The J gene is TRBJ2-1, the V gene TRBV5-4; D is uncertain. This sequence was found in an adult with an advanced solid tumor such as melanoma, head and neck, liver or kidney cancer. The sequenced sample was CD4+ or CD8+ T cells sorted from blood, obtained in a trial of the OX40 agonist ivuxolimab. DNA of the CDR3: TGTGCCAGCAGCTTGGTTGGCGGCCACAATGAGCAGTTCTTC. It encodes CASSLVGGHNEQFF. The full variable domain, its missing parts supplied by reference TRBV5-4 and TRBJ2-1, is ETGVTQSPTHLIKTRGQQVTLRCSSQSGHNTVSWYQQALGQGPQFIFQYYREEENGRGNFPPRFSGLQFPNYSSELNVNALELDDSALYLCASSLVGGHNEQFFGPGTRLTVL.